The T cell receptor (beta chain) under discussion was sequenced for a study of cytomegalovirus exposure and HLA in healthy donors. Notes on the study in general: One later analysis reportedly identified an Asian-associated ancestry cluster that showed fewer N-insertions than the roughly 620-donor mean. Overall, approximately 150 TCR beta chains were annotated as cytomegalovirus-associated. Within an earlier analysis, most TCR beta V segments proved productive either about 90% or about 30% of the time.

In germline, CDR1 is SGDLS, CDR2 YYNGEE. The germline V and J ends were trimmed by 3 bases and 2 bases, with 17 bases remaining between them. This CDR3 is 17 amino acids long. This clone was picked up a small number of times. Its antigen remains unidentified. The PCR employed 60 Vbeta primers together with 13 Jbeta primers. Profiled with immunoSEQ multiplex PCR; TCRdb holds only in-frame clones, not every one. The repertoire consists of hundreds of thousands of clones, with roughly 70% occurring once and the leading ten covering under 3%. V is TRBV9 and J is TRBJ2-2; D is uncertain. Source material: PBMCs. The receptor comes from a female donor in good health and CMV-seronegative. The CDR3 region is CASSGRRLLHNTGELFF. The CDR3 region has the DNA TGTGCCAGCAGCGGCCGCCGACTCCTACACAACACCGGGGAGCTGTTTTTT.